This passage covers 7 T cell receptor beta chains from one sample sequenced in a study of blood T cell repertoires in COVID-19. Measured with immunoSEQ multiplex PCR; TCRdb has only the in-frame clones, and not every one. The sample holds about 250,000 clones, roughly 87% seen once. Input material: peripheral blood. All receptors come from a man between 18 and 29 years old with active or convalescent COVID-19.

The J gene is TRBJ2-7, the V gene TRBV27; 10 bases map to TRBD1. The CDR3 covers 17 residues. CDR1 and CDR2 from the germline V gene are MNHEY and SMNVEV (reference sequence). Trimming took 3 bases from V and 2 from J; bases not matched to a gene: 10. The CDR3 sequence is CASSLTSPGTGAYEQYF. DNA of the CDR3: TGTGCCAGCAGTTTGACCTCACCCGGGACAGGGGCCTACGAGCAGTACTTC.

The V call is TRBV4-2, the J call TRBJ1-4; TRBD1 aligns across 10 bases. J lost 0 bases, V lost 6 bases, and 7 bases had no gene match. CDR1 and CDR2 (germline): LGHNA, YNFKEQ. The CDR3 has 17 residues. CDR3 DNA sequence: TGTGCCAGCAGAGCCGACAGGGGGCGAACAACTAATGAAAAACTGTTTTTT. Protein sequence: CASRADRGRTTNEKLFF.

The chain carries TRBV5-6 and TRBJ1-2; 10 bases map to TRBD1. Trimming at V came to 1 base and at J to 6 bases, leaving 12 bases not matched to a gene. This CDR3 comprises 17 residues. The germline V gene has CDR1 SGHDT and CDR2 YYEEEE. The CDR3 sequence is CASSLIDRGRDKDGYTF. The DNA for the CDR3 is TGTGCCAGCAGCTTGATTGACAGGGGGCGCGATAAAGATGGCTACACCTTC.

This rearrangement joins TRBV29-1 to TRBJ1-1; the D gene is possibly TRBD1 (5 bases). This CDR3 has 13 residues. Germline loops: CDR1 SQVTM, CDR2 ANQGSEA. V was trimmed by 0 bases and J by 7 bases, leaving 12 bases between them. CDR3 nucleotide sequence: TGCAGCGTTGAAGATAATTCGGGGGTTGAAGCTTTCTTT. Translating gives CSVEDNSGVEAFF.

The rearrangement joins TRBV10-3 to TRBJ1-2; TRBD1 matches 7 bases. CDR1 ENHRY and CDR2 SYGVKD come from the germline V gene. This CDR3 comprises 19 residues. J gave up 0 bases and V 6 bases, and 19 bases lay outside the gene matches. CDR3 region: CAIRTPVRGTETTNYGYTF. CDR3 in DNA: TGTGCCATCAGAACTCCAGTTAGGGGGACAGAGACTACTAACTATGGCTACACCTTC.

The genes are TRBV2 and TRBJ2-5; 9 positions agree with TRBD2. The CDR3 loop spans 17 amino acids. Trimming at V came to 6 bases and at J to 5 bases, leaving 16 bases not matched to a gene. Germline lookup yields CDR1 SNHLY and CDR2 FYNNEI. CDR3: CASRRWDTTSGGETQYF. CDR3 nucleotides: TGTGCCAGCAGGCGATGGGACACGACTAGCGGTGGGGAGACCCAGTACTTC.

The chain uses TRBV6-5 and TRBJ1-2, with D maybe TRBD1 (6 bases). Trimming stripped 8 bases from V and 4 bases from J, with 11 bases between. The germline V gene has CDR1 MNHEY and CDR2 SVGAGI. The CDR3 is made up of 12 amino acids. The CDR3 protein is CASARGGYGYTF. The CDR3 DNA reads as TGTGCCAGCGCGCGAGGGGGCTATGGCTACACCTTC.